Each of the 3 T cell receptor beta chains below was sequenced from the same sample in a study of blood T cell repertoires in COVID-19. Data came from immunoSEQ multiplex PCR; TCRdb stores just in-frame clones and leaves some out. The table lists more than 65,000 clones, around 85% of them singletons. Specimen: peripheral blood. The receptors shown here come from a man in his 60s with acute or convalescent COVID-19.

The CDR3 loop is CASSLQGRGNSPLHF. CDR3 nucleotide sequence: TGCGCCAGCAGCTTGCAGGGACGGGGGAATTCACCCCTCCACTTT. The V gene is TRBV5-1, the J gene TRBJ1-6; D is perhaps TRBD1 (5 bases). Germline lookup yields CDR1 SGHRS and CDR2 YFSETQ. The V end was cut by 1 base, the J end by 7 bases, with 12 bases between. The CDR3 is made up of 15 amino acids.

CDR3 residues: CASSPGQGARETQYF. The CDR3 coding sequence is TGTGCCAGCAGTCCTGGACAGGGGGCGCGAGAGACCCAGTACTTC. V and J are TRBV6-5 and TRBJ2-5, with 11 nucleotides matching TRBD1. Looked up from germline, CDR1 is MNHEY and CDR2 is SVGAGI. V gave up 5 bases and J gave up 4 bases; unmatched junction bases: 6. The CDR3 has 15 residues.

V is TRBV6-5 and J is TRBJ1-2, with D possibly TRBD1 on 5 matching bases. Trimming took off 0 bases at V and 4 bases at J, with 15 bases between the two ends. The CDR3 is 16 amino acids. In germline, CDR1 is MNHEY, CDR2 SVGAGI. The CDR3 protein is CASSYSNLRGVYGYTF. DNA for the CDR3: TGTGCCAGCAGTTACTCGAACCTTCGGGGGGTCTATGGCTACACCTTC.